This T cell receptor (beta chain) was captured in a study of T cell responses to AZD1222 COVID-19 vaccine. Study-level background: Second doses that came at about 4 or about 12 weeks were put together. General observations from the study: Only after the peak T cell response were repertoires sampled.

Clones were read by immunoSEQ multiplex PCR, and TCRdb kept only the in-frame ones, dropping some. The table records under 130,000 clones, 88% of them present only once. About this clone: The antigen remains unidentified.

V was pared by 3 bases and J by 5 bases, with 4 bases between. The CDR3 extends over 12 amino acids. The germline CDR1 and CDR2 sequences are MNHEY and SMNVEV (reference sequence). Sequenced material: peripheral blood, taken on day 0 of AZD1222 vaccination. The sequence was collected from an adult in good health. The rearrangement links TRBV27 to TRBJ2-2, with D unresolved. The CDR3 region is CASSFLTGELFF. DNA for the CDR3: TGTGCCAGCAGTTTTTTAACCGGGGAGCTGTTTTTT.